The rows below give T cell receptor beta chains drawn from one sample of a study of T cell changes during pregnancy in multiple sclerosis. Repertoires were generated with immunoSEQ multiplex PCR, while TCRdb's copy carries only in-frame clones and drops some. Of tens of thousands of clones listed, more than 75% are singletons. Sample: peripheral blood, taken in the first trimester of pregnancy. The source of these receptors is a female donor in good health, enrolled as a control in a pregnancy study. The CDR3 runs from the conserved cysteine through the conserved F or W. Fields, in order: D gene, clone size, J gene, V gene, CDR3 DNA, CDR3 protein. The D gene is left open where the match is weak. Clone size appears in some rows only: once, few, many, or a class for an expanded clone.

TRBD1 | NA | TRBJ2-2 | TRBV7-3 | TGTGCCAGCAGCCTAGGGGGCTCGAACACCGGGGAGCTGTTTTTT | CASSLGGSNTGELFF
TRBD2 | NA | TRBJ2-3 | TRBV6-1 | TGTGCCAGCATGGGCACTAGCGGCACAGATACGCAGTATTTT | CASMGTSGTDTQYF
NA | NA | TRBJ1-6 | TRBV4-3 | TGCGCCAGCAGCCAAGACTACAGCCCGGCGACCCTCCACTTT | CASSQDYSPATLHF
NA | NA | TRBJ1-2 | TRBV7-9 | TGTGCCAGCAGCTCCGCCGACACTTCTAACTATGGCTACACCTTC | CASSSADTSNYGYTF
NA | NA | TRBJ2-2 | TRBV10-3 | TGTGCCATCAGTGCCGGACAGGGAGGGACCGGGGAGCTGTTTTTT | CAISAGQGGTGELFF
TRBD1 | once | TRBJ1-1 | TRBV7-6 | TGTGCCAGCAGCTTCACCGGGACAGGGGGTGGCCCGAACACTGAAGCTTTCTTT | CASSFTGTGGGPNTEAFF
TRBD1 | NA | TRBJ1-2 | TRBV28 | TGTGCCAGCAGCATACAGGGGGAAGGCTACACCTTC | CASSIQGEGYTF
TRBD2 | NA | TRBJ2-5 | TRBV6-6 | TGTGCCAGCAGATCCGGACTAGCGGGGCGCCAAGAGACCCAGTACTTC | CASRSGLAGRQETQYF
NA | NA | TRBJ2-5 | TRBV9 | TGTGCCAGCAGCGTAGATGGGACACCGGCAGAGACCCAGTACTTC | CASSVDGTPAETQYF
TRBD1 | NA | TRBJ1-1 | TRBV9 | TGTGCCAGCAGCGGCCGGGACAGGGGGCAGGGCACTGAAGCTTTCTTT | CASSGRDRGQGTEAFF
NA | once | TRBJ1-2 | TRBV6-1 | TGTGCCAGCAGTGACGGACTTTCTAACTATGGCTACACCTTC | CASSDGLSNYGYTF
NA | NA | TRBJ1-2 | TRBV29-1 | TGCAGCGTTGAAGAGGCAACCACTAACTATGGCTACACCTTC | CSVEEATTNYGYTF
NA | NA | TRBJ1-4 | TRBV5-1 | TGCGCCAGCAGAGAAGGGGGGGCCCTGCGTGAAAAACTGTTTTTT | CASREGGALREKLFF
NA | NA | TRBJ2-5 | TRBV18 | TGTGCCAGCTCACCCTTAGTGGTGAAAGTTTTTGAGACCCAGTACTTC | CASSPLVVKVFETQYF
TRBD2 | NA | TRBJ2-7 | TRBV7-2 | TGTGCCAGCAGCTTAGTCTCCGGTACTAGCGGGAGCTACGAGCAGTACTTC | CASSLVSGTSGSYEQYF
TRBD1 | NA | TRBJ1-1 | TRBV13 | TGTGCCAGCAGCGAAGGGCAGGGGGCGGACACTGAAGCTTTCTTT | CASSEGQGADTEAFF
TRBD1 | NA | TRBJ1-2 | TRBV28 | TGTGCCAGCAGAAGTAACCCGGGACAGGGGAACTATGGCTACACCTTC | CASRSNPGQGNYGYTF
NA | NA | TRBJ2-6 | TRBV10-3 | TGTGCCGCCGGGAACGGGGTCACTGGGGCCAACGTCCTGACTTTC | CAAGNGVTGANVLTF
TRBD1 | NA | TRBJ1-5 | TRBV5-4 | TGTGCCAGCAGCCCTGGGACAGGGGGCCGCAATCAGCCCCAGCATTTT | CASSPGTGGRNQPQHF
NA | NA | TRBJ2-1 | TRBV4-2 | TGTGCCAGCAGCCAAGAAGGGCCGGCTAGCGACTACAATGAGCAGTTCTTC | CASSQEGPASDYNEQFF
NA | NA | TRBJ2-1 | TRBV12-2 | TGTGCAAGTCGCTTAGCGCCCGCGATTACCTACAATGAGCAGTTCTTC | CASRLAPAITYNEQFF
TRBD2 | NA | TRBJ2-3 | TRBV7-9 | TGTGCCAGCAGCTTTTCTAGCGGGAGGGCCGTAAATACGCAGTATTTT | CASSFSSGRAVNTQYF
NA | NA | TRBJ1-1 | TRBV7-2 | TGTGCCAGCAGCTTAATATCTCGGAACACTGAAGCTTTCTTT | CASSLISRNTEAFF
TRBD1 | NA | TRBJ2-7 | TRBV5-6 | TGTGCCAGCAGCTCTTTGACCCGGGACAGCTCCTACGAGCAGTACTTC | CASSSLTRDSSYEQYF
NA | NA | TRBJ1-1 | TRBV28 | TGTGCCAGCACCCATACCGGGACACCGAACACTGAAGCTTTCTTT | CASTHTGTPNTEAFF
TRBD2 | NA | TRBJ2-7 | TRBV4-3 | TGCGCCAGCAGCCGAGGGACTAGCGGAAACTACGAGCAGTACTTC | CASSRGTSGNYEQYF
NA | NA | TRBJ2-5 | TRBV11-2 | TGTGCCAGCAGCTTAGAGTCTGCCTCGGGGACCCAGTACTTC | CASSLESASGTQYF
NA | once | TRBJ2-3 | TRBV2 | TGTGCCAGCAGTGAAAACGGTCCAGATACGCAGTATTTT | CASSENGPDTQYF